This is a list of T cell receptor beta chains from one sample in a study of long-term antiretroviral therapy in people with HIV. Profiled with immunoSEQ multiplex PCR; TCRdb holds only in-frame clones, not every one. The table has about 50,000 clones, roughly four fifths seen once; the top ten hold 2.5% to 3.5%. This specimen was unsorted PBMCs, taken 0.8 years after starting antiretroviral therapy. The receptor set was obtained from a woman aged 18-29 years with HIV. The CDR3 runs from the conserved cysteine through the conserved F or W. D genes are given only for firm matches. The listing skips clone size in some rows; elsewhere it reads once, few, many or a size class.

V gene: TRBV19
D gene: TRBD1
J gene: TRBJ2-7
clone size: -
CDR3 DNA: TGTGCCAGCATGACAGGGTACGAGCAGTACTTC
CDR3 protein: CASMTGYEQYF

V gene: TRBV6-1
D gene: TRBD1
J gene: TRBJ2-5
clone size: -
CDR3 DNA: TGTGCCAGCAGTGGAAGGACAGGGCCGCAAGAGACCCAGTACTTC
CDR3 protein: CASSGRTGPQETQYF

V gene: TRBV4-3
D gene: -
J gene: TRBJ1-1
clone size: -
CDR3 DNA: TGCGCCAGCAGCCAAGAGAGGAACACTGAAGCTTTCTTT
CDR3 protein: CASSQERNTEAFF

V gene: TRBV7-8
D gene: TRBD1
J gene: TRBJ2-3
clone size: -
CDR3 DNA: TGTGCCAGCAGGCCGACAGGGGGTGATGGCACAGATACGCAGTATTTT
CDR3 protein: CASRPTGGDGTDTQYF

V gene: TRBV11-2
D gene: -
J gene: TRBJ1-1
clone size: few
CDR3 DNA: TGTGCCAGCAGCTTAGTATACGGGACTGAAGCTTTCTTT
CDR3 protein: CASSLVYGTEAFF

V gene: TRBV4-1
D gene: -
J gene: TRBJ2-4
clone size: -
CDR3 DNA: TGCGCCAGCAGCCAGGTCTCTGGACAAGAAATAGCCAAAAACATTCAGTACTTC
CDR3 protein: CASSQVSGQEIAKNIQYF

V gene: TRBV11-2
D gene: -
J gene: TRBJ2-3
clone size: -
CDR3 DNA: TGTGCCAGCAGCGGGGTGGGGGGCACCACGCAGTATTTT
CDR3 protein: CASSGVGGTTQYF

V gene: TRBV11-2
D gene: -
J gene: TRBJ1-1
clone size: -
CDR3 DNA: TGTGCCAGCAGCTTAGATGCCACTGAAGCTTTCTTT
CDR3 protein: CASSLDATEAFF

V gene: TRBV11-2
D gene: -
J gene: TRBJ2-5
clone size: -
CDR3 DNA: TGTGCCAGCAGCTTCCTCCAGACCCAGTACTTC
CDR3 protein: CASSFLQTQYF

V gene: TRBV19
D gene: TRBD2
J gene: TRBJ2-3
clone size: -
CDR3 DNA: TGTGCCAGTAGCGGACTAGCAAGCACAGATACGCAGTATTTT
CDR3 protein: CASSGLASTDTQYF

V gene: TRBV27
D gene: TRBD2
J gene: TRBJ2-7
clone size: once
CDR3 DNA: TGTGCCAGCAGTTTATCCCGACTAGCGGGAGCCTACGAGCAGTACTTC
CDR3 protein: CASSLSRLAGAYEQYF

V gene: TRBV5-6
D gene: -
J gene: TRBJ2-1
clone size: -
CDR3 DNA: TGTGCCAGCAGCTTAGGATCGGGTCCTTTGGCGGGGCAGTTCTTC
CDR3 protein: CASSLGSGPLAGQFF

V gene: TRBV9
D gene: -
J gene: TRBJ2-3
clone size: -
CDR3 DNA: TGTGCCAGCGGGCTGTACACAGATACGCAGTATTTT
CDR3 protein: CASGLYTDTQYF

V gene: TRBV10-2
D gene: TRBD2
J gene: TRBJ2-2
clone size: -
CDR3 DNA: TGCGCCAGCAGTGAGCCACCACTAGCGGGAGGGTACACCGGGGAGCTGTTTTTT
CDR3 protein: CASSEPPLAGGYTGELFF